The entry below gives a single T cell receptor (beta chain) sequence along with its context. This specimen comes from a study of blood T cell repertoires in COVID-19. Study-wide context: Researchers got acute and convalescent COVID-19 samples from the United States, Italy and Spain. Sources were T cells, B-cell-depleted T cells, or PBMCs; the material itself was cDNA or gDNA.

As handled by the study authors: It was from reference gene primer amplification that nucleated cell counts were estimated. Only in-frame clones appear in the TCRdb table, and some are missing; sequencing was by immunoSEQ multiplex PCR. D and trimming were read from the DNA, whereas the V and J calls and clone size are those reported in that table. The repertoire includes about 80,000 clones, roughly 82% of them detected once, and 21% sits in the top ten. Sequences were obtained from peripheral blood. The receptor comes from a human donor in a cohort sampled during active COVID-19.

CDR3 loop: CASRTYRGTETQYF. The DNA for the CDR3 is TGTGCCAGCAGAACTTACAGGGGGACAGAGACCCAGTACTTC. The gene calls are TRBV28 and TRBJ2-5; 8 bases align to TRBD1. There are 14 residues in the CDR3. Germline lookup yields CDR1 MDHEN and CDR2 SYDVKM. With 6 bases clipped from V and 4 bases from J, the junction kept 7 bases outside the gene matches.